One and the same sample provided the 18 T cell receptor beta chains below, sequenced in a study of cytomegalovirus exposure and HLA in healthy donors. Primers included in the PCR were 60 Vbeta and 13 Jbeta primers. The method was immunoSEQ multiplex PCR; TCRdb's version includes in-frame clones alone and lacks a portion of them. The sample includes approximately 130,000 clones, roughly 84% of them seen just once. The sample was PBMCs. Source of these receptors: a boy aged 5-17 years in good health and CMV-seronegative.

A single count supports this clone. This chain uses TRBV18 with TRBJ2-7, with 7 nucleotides matching TRBD1. With V trimmed by 4 bases and J by 2 bases, 8 bases remained unmatched. The CDR3 spans 15 residues. CDR1 and CDR2 (germline): KGHSH, LQKENI. CDR3 loop: CASSLRDRDTYEQYF. DNA of the CDR3: TGTGCCAGCTCACTCCGGGACAGAGATACCTACGAGCAGTACTTC.

CDR3 DNA sequence: TGTGCCAGCAGCCAAGCCTTGGGGCAGATCTACGAGCAGTACTTC. Amino acids: CASSQALGQIYEQYF. The chain combines TRBV4-2 with TRBJ2-7; a weak D match, TRBD1 (5 bases). The germline V gene has CDR1 LGHNA and CDR2 YNFKEQ. The CDR3 sequence is 15 residues long. The V end lost 1 base, the J end lost 3 bases, and 13 bases lay between the germline ends.

CDR3 sequence (DNA): TGTGCCAGCAGTTTATCGAAGAGCGGAACCTACGAGCAGTACTTC. Its translation is CASSLSKSGTYEQYF. The genes are TRBV27 and TRBJ2-7; a possible D gene is TRBD2 (5 bases). This CDR3 has 15 residues. Germline V lookup: CDR1 MNHEY, CDR2 SMNVEV (reference sequence). Trimming stripped 0 bases from V and 2 bases from J, with 11 bases between.

The chain couples TRBV6-1 to TRBJ2-1; 9 nucleotides align to TRBD1. The CDR3 length is 14 residues. The germline V gene has CDR1 MNHNS and CDR2 SASEGT. J gave up 7 bases and V 6 bases, and 7 bases lay outside the gene matches. CDR3: CASRYRDRENEQFF. CDR3 in DNA: TGTGCCAGCAGATACCGGGACAGGGAAAATGAGCAGTTCTTC.

V gene TRBV9 combines with J gene TRBJ2-2; TRBD2 agrees at 10 bases. Germline CDR1 reads SGDLS; CDR2 reads YYNGEE. V lost 1 base, J lost 2 bases, and 2 bases stayed unmatched. The CDR3 extends over 16 amino acids. CDR3 protein: CASSVSGGVNTGELFF. CDR3 nucleotides: TGTGCCAGCAGCGTAAGCGGGGGGGTAAACACCGGGGAGCTGTTTTTT.

The chain couples TRBV7-2 to TRBJ1-1; D is unclear. The V gene lost 3 bases and the J gene lost 1 base, with 6 bases spanning the gap. The CDR3 contains 13 residues. Germline V gene lookup returns CDR1 SGHTA and CDR2 FQGNSA. As DNA, the CDR3 is TGTGCCAGCAGCTTTGAGGGGAACACTGAAGCTTTCTTT. It encodes CASSFEGNTEAFF.

This clone came up once. The chain combines TRBV6-6 with TRBJ2-5; D unclear. The CDR3 covers 14 residues. V lost 2 bases and J lost 2, with 9 bases in between. Germline CDR1 is MNHNY and CDR2 is SVGAGI (reference sequence). This CDR3 is CASSYVGRQETQYF. CDR3 DNA: TGTGCCAGCAGTTACGTGGGCAGGCAAGAGACCCAGTACTTC.

The V gene is TRBV27, the J gene TRBJ2-1; 10 bases line up with TRBD2. The V segment lost 4 bases and the J segment 9 bases; nucleotides outside the gene matches: 15. The germline V gene has CDR1 MNHEY and CDR2 SMNVEV (reference sequence). The length of the CDR3 is 17 residues. The DNA for the CDR3 is TGTGCCAGCAGTTCAGTACCCCCGGGACTAGCGCTCAGTGAGCAGTTCTTC. It yields the protein CASSSVPPGLALSEQFF.

The V gene is TRBV6-5, the J gene TRBJ2-2, with a possible D match to TRBD1 (5 bases). Per germline, CDR1 MNHEY and CDR2 SVGAGI. Trimming took 5 bases from V and 4 from J, leaving 8 bases between them. The CDR3 runs 13 residues. CDR3 sequence reads: CASSRQITGELFF. In DNA form, the CDR3 reads TGTGCCAGCAGTCGACAGATCACCGGGGAGCTGTTTTTT.

V gene TRBV12-5 combines with J gene TRBJ1-1; no definite D call. The V end lost 6 bases, the J end lost 0 bases, and 5 bases lay between the germline ends. Per germline, CDR1 LGHNT and CDR2 FRNRAP. The CDR3 has 12 residues. Written as DNA, the CDR3 is TGTGCTAGTGGAACAATGAACACTGAAGCTTTCTTT. This codes for CASGTMNTEAFF.

The chain is built from TRBV28 and TRBJ2-1; tentative D call: TRBD2 (6 bases). The CDR3 has 17 amino acids. The V and J ends lost 3 bases and 3 bases respectively, with 18 bases between them. CDR1 is MDHEN, CDR2 SYDVKM, per germline. The CDR3 region is CASSFSAQAGNYNEQFF. Here the CDR3 DNA reads TGTGCCAGCAGTTTCTCTGCTCAGGCGGGAAACTACAATGAGCAGTTCTTC.

The chain has TRBV5-1 and TRBJ1-5, with TRBD1 matching 7 bases. Germline CDR1 reads SGHRS; CDR2 reads YFSETQ. The CDR3 consists of 16 residues. J was trimmed by 0 bases and V by 4 bases; bases with no gene match: 7. This CDR3 reads CASSPLGQYSNQPQHF. The CDR3 DNA reads as TGCGCCAGCAGCCCCCTGGGACAGTATAGCAATCAGCCCCAGCATTTT.

This chain uses TRBV11-2 with TRBJ1-1; no firm D call. V was pared by 8 bases and J by 3 bases, with 16 bases between. Germline V gene sequence: CDR1 SGHAT, CDR2 FQNNGV. The CDR3 is 14 residues long. The CDR3 DNA reads TGTGCCAGCCGATTAACACGCGGCGACACTGAAGCTTTCTTT. This encodes CASRLTRGDTEAFF.

This chain joins TRBV5-4 and TRBJ1-2, with a possible D match to TRBD1 (5 bases). The CDR3 runs to 14 residues. Germline CDR1 is SGHNT and CDR2 is YYREEE (reference sequence). Trimming removed 4 bases at V and 6 bases at J, with 16 bases between. The CDR3 nucleotides are TGTGCCAGCAGCCCCCCGTGGGGCGGGGATGGCTACACCTTC. Translation: CASSPPWGGDGYTF.

This chain joins TRBV9 and TRBJ1-4, with 7 bases matching TRBD1. CDR3 length: 14 amino acids. V shed 4 bases, J shed 5 bases, and the junction held 5 bases outside the gene matches. Germline CDR1 SGDLS, CDR2 YYNGEE. The CDR3 DNA follows: TGTGCCAGCAGCCGACAGGGTTCAAATGAAAAACTGTTTTTT. Translated: CASSRQGSNEKLFF.

V usage is TRBV6-5 and J usage is TRBJ2-7; 7 bases match TRBD1. Trimming took 6 bases from V and 4 from J; bases not matched to a gene: 3. Per germline, CDR1 MNHEY and CDR2 SVGAGI. There are 12 residues in the CDR3. CDR3 in amino acids: CASSLDRYEQYF. The CDR3 region has the DNA TGTGCCAGCAGCTTGGACAGGTACGAGCAGTACTTC.

The gene calls are TRBV5-1 and TRBJ2-5; D may be TRBD2 (6 bases). V lost 4 bases and J lost 5, with 12 bases in between. Germline values: CDR1 SGHRS, CDR2 YFSETQ. The CDR3 covers 13 residues. The CDR3 loop reads CASSSSGGETQYF. CDR3 nucleotide sequence: TGCGCCAGCAGCAGTAGCGGTGGGGAGACCCAGTACTTC.

The chain combines TRBV27 with TRBJ2-3; 11 positions match TRBD2. The junction had 3 bases not matched to a gene; V was cut back by 4 bases and J by 0 bases. The CDR3 spans 16 residues. Germline V gives CDR1 MNHEY, CDR2 SMNVEV (reference sequence). The CDR3 spells CASSSSGRTSTDTQYF. CDR3 DNA sequence: TGTGCCAGCAGTTCTAGCGGGAGGACAAGCACAGATACGCAGTATTTT.